This TCR beta chain was retrieved from a study of OX40 agonist ivuxolimab in advanced cancers. Study details: The study treated patients with ivuxolimab, an agonistic anti-OX40 (CD134) antibody. Patients with hepatocellular carcinoma, melanoma, renal cell or head and neck cancer made up the dose-escalation patients. From about 23 to 85 years was the age range, with a mean of around 57 years, and 65% to 90% were male. Checkpoint inhibitors had been given previously to approximately 41% of patients.

The protocol was immunoSEQ multiplex PCR, while the TCRdb copy is restricted to in-frame clones and leaves out a portion. The data contain tens of thousands of clones, over 75% of them singletons. The J segment lost 2 bases and the V segment lost 10 bases, leaving 4 bases of the junction unmatched. The CDR3 covers 13 residues. Germline V gene sequence: CDR1 MNHEY, CDR2 SVGAGI. The TCR originated in an adult with an advanced solid tumor such as melanoma, head and neck, liver or kidney cancer. V usage is TRBV6-5 and J usage is TRBJ2-3; 9 bases match TRBD1. Specimen: CD4+ or CD8+ T cells sorted from blood, collected in a trial of the OX40 agonist ivuxolimab. For the CDR3, the DNA is TGTGCCACTAAACAGGGGGCCACAGATACGCAGTATTTT. Translating gives CATKQGATDTQYF.